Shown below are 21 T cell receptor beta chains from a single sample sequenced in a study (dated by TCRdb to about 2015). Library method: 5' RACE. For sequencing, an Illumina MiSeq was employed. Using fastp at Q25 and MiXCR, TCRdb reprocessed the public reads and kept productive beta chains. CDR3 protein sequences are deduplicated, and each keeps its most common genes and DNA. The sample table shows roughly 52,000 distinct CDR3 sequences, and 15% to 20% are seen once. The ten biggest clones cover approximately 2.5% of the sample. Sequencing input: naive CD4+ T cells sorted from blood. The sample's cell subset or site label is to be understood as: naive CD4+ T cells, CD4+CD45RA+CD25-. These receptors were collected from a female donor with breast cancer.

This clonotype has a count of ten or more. This CDR3 is CASSQEYMNTEAFF. The CDR3 DNA follows: TGCGCCAGCAGCCAGGAGTACATGAACACTGAAGCTTTCTTT. This chain uses TRBV5-1 with TRBJ1-1; D is uncertain. The CDR3 loop spans 14 amino acids. Germline V gene lookup returns CDR1 SGHRS and CDR2 YFSETQ. Trimming left V 4 bases short and J 0 bases short, with 10 bases between.

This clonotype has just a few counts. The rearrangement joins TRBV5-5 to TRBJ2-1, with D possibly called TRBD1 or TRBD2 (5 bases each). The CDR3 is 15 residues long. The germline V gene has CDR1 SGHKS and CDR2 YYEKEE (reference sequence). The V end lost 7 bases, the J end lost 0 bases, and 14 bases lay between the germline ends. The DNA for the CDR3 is TGTGCCAGCGAAAGGGACCTTAGCTCCTACAATGAGCAGTTCTTC. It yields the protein CASERDLSSYNEQFF.

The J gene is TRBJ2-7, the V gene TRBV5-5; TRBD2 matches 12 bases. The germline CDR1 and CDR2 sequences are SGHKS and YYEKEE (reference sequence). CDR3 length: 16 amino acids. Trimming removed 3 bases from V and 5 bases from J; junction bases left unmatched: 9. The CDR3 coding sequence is TGTGCCAGCAGCTCCCTACTAGCGGGAGGCTTGAACGAGCAGTACTTC. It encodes CASSSLLAGGLNEQYF.

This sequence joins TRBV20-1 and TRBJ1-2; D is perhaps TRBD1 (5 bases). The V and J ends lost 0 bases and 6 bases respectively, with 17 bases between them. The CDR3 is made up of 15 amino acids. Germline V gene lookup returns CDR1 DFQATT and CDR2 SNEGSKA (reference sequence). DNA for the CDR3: TGCAGTGCTAGAGAGTACGGGGGGTCTTATGATGGCTACACCTTC. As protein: CSAREYGGSYDGYTF.

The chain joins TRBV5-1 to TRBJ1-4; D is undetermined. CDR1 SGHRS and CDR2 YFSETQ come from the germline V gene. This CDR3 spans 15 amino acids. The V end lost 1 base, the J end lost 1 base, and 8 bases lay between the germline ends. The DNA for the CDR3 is TGCGCCAGCAGCTTGAGCGCGGGAACTAATGAAAAACTGTTTTTT. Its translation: CASSLSAGTNEKLFF.

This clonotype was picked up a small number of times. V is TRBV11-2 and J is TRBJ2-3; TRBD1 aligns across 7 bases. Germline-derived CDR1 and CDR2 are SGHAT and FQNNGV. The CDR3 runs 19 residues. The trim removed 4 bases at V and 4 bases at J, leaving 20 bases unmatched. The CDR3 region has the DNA TGTGCCAGCAGCTCCACAGGGGACCCAATGGGGAGAGGGGCAGATACGCAGTATTTT. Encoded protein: CASSSTGDPMGRGADTQYF.

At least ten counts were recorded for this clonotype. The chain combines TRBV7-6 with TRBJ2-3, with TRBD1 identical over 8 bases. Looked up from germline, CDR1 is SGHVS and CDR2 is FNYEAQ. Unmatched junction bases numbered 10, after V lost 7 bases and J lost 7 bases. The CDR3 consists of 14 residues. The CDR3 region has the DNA TGTGCCAGCACCCCTGGACAGGGATATTATACGCAGTATTTT. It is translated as CASTPGQGYYTQYF.

CDR3 loop: CASSIGGSGDQPQHF. CDR3 coding DNA: TGTGCCAGCTCAATAGGTGGTAGTGGCGACCAGCCCCAGCATTTT. This chain connects TRBV18 to TRBJ1-5; D gene uncertain. The CDR3 is 15 residues long. CDR1 is KGHSH, CDR2 LQKENI, per germline. V lost 5 bases to trimming and J lost 7 bases, with 18 bases between them.

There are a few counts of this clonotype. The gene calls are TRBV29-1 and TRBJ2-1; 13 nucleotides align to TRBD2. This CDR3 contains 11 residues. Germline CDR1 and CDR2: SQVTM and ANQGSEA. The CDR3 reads CTGTSGMEQFF. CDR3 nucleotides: TGCACCGGGACTAGCGGGATGGAGCAGTTCTTC.

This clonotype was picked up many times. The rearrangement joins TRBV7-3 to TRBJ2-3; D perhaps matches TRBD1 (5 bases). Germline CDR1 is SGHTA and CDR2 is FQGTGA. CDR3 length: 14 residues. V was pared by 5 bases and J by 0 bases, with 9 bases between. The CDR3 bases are TGTGCCAGCAGCCCGCCAGGGAGCACAGATACGCAGTATTTT. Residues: CASSPPGSTDTQYF.

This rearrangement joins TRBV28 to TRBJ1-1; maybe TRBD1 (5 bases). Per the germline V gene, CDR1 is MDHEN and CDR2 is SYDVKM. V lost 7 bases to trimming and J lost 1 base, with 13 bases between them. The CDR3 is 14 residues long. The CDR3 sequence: CASNPTAPNTEAFF. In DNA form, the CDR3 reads TGTGCCAGCAACCCGACAGCACCGAACACTGAAGCTTTCTTT.

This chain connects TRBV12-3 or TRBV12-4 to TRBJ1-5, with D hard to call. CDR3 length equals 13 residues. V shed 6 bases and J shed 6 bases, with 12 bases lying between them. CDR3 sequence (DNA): TGTGCCAGCAGCCGCCTAGTGGGTCAGCCCCAGCATTTT. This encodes CASSRLVGQPQHF.

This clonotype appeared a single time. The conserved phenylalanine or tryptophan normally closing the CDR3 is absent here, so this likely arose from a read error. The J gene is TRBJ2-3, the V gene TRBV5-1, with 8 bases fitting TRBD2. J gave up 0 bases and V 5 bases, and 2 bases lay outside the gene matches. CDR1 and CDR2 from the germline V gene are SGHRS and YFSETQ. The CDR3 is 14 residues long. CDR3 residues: CASRSGSSTDTQYS. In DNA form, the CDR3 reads TGCGCCAGCAGAAGCGGGAGTAGCACAGATACGCAGTATTCT.

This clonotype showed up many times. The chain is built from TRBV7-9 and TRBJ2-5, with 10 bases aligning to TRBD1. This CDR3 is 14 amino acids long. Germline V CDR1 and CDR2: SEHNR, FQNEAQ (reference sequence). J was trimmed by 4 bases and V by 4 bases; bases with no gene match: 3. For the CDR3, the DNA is TGTGCCAGCAGCTCCCGGGACAGGGGAGAGACCCAGTACTTC. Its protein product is CASSSRDRGETQYF.

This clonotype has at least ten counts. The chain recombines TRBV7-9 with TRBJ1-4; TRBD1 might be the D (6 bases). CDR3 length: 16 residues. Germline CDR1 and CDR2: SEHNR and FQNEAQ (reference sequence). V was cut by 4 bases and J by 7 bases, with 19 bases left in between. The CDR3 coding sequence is TGTGCCAGCAGCTCCGAATGGTCAGGGGAGGGTGAAAAACTGTTTTTT. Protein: CASSSEWSGEGEKLFF.

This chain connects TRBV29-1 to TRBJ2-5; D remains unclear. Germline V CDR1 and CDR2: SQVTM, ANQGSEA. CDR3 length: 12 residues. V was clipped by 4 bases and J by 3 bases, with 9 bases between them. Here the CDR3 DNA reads TGCAGCGTTGTATTTGTCGAAGAGACCCAGTACTTC. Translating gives CSVVFVEETQYF.

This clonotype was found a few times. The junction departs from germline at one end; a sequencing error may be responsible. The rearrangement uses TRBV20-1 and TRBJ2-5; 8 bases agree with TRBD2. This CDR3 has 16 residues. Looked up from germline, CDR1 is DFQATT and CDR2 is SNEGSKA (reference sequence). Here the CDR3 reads CSAPRDGSGIGETQDF. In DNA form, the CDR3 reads TGCAGTGCTCCAAGGGATGGTAGCGGGATCGGGGAGACCCAGGACTTC.

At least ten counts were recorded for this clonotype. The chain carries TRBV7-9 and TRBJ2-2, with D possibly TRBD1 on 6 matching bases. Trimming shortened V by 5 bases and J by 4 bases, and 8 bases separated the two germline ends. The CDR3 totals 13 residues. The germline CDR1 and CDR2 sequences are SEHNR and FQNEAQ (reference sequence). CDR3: CASSQDSTGELFF. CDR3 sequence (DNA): TGTGCCAGCAGCCAGGACAGCACCGGGGAGCTGTTTTTT.

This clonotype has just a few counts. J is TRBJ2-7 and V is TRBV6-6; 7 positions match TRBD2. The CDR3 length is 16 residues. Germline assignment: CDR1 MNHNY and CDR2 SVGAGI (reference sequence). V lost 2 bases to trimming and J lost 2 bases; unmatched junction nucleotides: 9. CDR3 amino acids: CASSYRLAGKPYEQYF. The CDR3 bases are TGTGCCAGCAGTTACCGACTAGCCGGAAAGCCCTACGAGCAGTACTTC.

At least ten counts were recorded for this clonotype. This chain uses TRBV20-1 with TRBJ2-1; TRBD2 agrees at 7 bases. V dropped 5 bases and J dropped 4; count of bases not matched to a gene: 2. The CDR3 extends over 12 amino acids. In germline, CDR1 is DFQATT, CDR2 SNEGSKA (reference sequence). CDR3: CSAQRGYNEQFF. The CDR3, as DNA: TGCAGTGCTCAGCGGGGTTACAATGAGCAGTTCTTC.

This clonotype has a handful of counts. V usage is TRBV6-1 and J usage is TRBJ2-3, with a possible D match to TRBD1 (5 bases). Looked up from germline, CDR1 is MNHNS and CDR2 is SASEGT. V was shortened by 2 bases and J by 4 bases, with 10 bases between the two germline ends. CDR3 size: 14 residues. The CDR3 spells CASSEQGRSDTQYF. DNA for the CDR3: TGTGCCAGCAGTGAACAGGGTAGATCAGATACGCAGTATTTT.